The T cell receptor beta chain under discussion was sequenced for a study of T cell responses to AZD1222 COVID-19 vaccine. The CDR3 sequence is 15 residues long. Germline CDR1 is SGHTA and CDR2 is FQGNSA. Germline trimming cut 5 bases from V and 3 bases from J; bases unmatched to any gene: 4. On this clone itself: Its antigen remains unknown.

Study results and limitations: Rises in breadth and depth of Spike-specific TCRs came after two AZD1222 doses. Females outnumbered males among donors, who were mostly white British; clonal diversity was possibly underestimated.

This table comes from immunoSEQ multiplex PCR, and its TCRdb copy is limited to in-frame clones, with some not included. This sample has 120,000 or so clones, with approximately 92% found just once. The input for sequencing was peripheral blood, taken 28 days after the second dose of the MenACWY control vaccine. The chain employs TRBV7-2 and TRBJ2-7, with 13 bases fitting TRBD2. The clonotype was recovered from an adult who received the MenACWY meningococcal vaccine as a control. The CDR3 DNA follows: TGTGCCAGCAGCATAGGACTAGCGGGAGTCTACGAGCAGTACTTC. As protein: CASSIGLAGVYEQYF.